This T cell receptor beta chain originates from a study of cytomegalovirus exposure and HLA in healthy donors. General study results and limits: Versus the approximately 720-donor mean, an Asian-associated ancestry cluster reportedly showed fewer N-insertions in a later analysis. Cytomegalovirus-associated TCR beta chains were listed, numbering approximately 150. Immune exposure data for these donors was limited to CMV serostatus.

Looked up from germline, CDR1 is SNHLY and CDR2 is FYNNEI. The CDR3 runs 14 residues. V lost 5 bases and J 6 bases, leaving 15 bases between the germline ends. Both 60 Vbeta primers and 13 Jbeta primers went into the PCR. Sequencing used immunoSEQ multiplex PCR; TCRdb keeps in-frame clones, though not all of them. There are 120,000 or so clones in the sample; over 60% occur only once, and approximately 1.3% lies in the top ten. Note on this clone: Its antigen is undetermined.

The sequenced sample was PBMCs. The rearrangement links TRBV2 to TRBJ2-3, with D possibly being TRBD1 (7 bases). The origin of this receptor is a female donor in good health and CMV-seronegative. The CDR3 DNA is TGTGCCAGCAGTCCGACCCCAGGGGGGGATACGCAGTATTTT. Encoded protein: CASSPTPGGDTQYF. The complete variable domain, with remaining parts taken from reference TRBV2 and TRBJ2-3, reads EPEVTQTPSHQVTQMGQEVILRCVPISNHLYFYWYRQILGQKVEFLVSFYNNEISEKSEIFDDQFSVERPDGSNFTLKIRSTKLEDSAMYFCASSPTPGGDTQYFGPGTRLTVL.